Listed below are T cell receptor beta chains from one sample, sequenced in a study of blood T cell repertoires in COVID-19. The repertoire was sequenced with immunoSEQ multiplex PCR; TCRdb's copy has only in-frame clones and lacks some. Of 250,000 to 350,000 clones in the sample, 89% were seen once. The sample consisted of peripheral blood. The receptors originated from a woman aged 40 to 55 who had recovered from COVID-19. Each CDR3 is given with its conserved first and last residue. Each record gives: CDR3 DNA, CDR3 protein, V gene, J gene, clone size, D gene, CDR3 length. The D gene is left open where the match is weak. Clone size is shown for a subset of rows, as once, few, many or a class of expanded clone.

CDR3nt: TGTGCCAGCAGTTTTAGCTCCTACAATGAGCAGTTCTTC
CDR3aa: CASSFSSYNEQFF
v_gene: TRBV27
j_gene: TRBJ2-1
abundance: few
d_gene: .
len: 13

CDR3nt: TGCAGCGCGAGCGGGAGAAACATTCAGTACTTC
CDR3aa: CSASGRNIQYF
v_gene: TRBV29-1
j_gene: TRBJ2-4
abundance: .
d_gene: TRBD2
len: 11

CDR3nt: TGTGCCAGCAGCTTAGGGGCGGGGGGAGTACTTAGCAATCAGCCCCAGCATTTT
CDR3aa: CASSLGAGGVLSNQPQHF
v_gene: TRBV7-9
j_gene: TRBJ1-5
abundance: .
d_gene: .
len: 18

CDR3nt: TGTGCCAGCAGCTTAGGAGAGGCCGCTAACAATGAGCAGTTCTTC
CDR3aa: CASSLGEAANNEQFF
v_gene: TRBV11-1
j_gene: TRBJ2-1
abundance: .
d_gene: .
len: 15

CDR3nt: TGTGCCAGCAGCAACCCGACAGCCCCCTATGGCTACACCTTC
CDR3aa: CASSNPTAPYGYTF
v_gene: TRBV11-2
j_gene: TRBJ1-2
abundance: .
d_gene: .
len: 14

CDR3nt: TGTGCCAGTCAGGAGGGAAACACAGATACGCAGTATTTT
CDR3aa: CASQEGNTDTQYF
v_gene: TRBV7-2
j_gene: TRBJ2-3
abundance: .
d_gene: .
len: 13

CDR3nt: TGTGCCAGCAGCGCCGGGACTAGGGGCCAAGAGACCCAGTACTTC
CDR3aa: CASSAGTRGQETQYF
v_gene: TRBV7-2
j_gene: TRBJ2-5
abundance: .
d_gene: TRBD2
len: 15

CDR3nt: TGTGCCAGCAGCTCTCGGGTTGCGGGAGACTTTCAAGAGACCCAGTACTTC
CDR3aa: CASSSRVAGDFQETQYF
v_gene: TRBV5-4
j_gene: TRBJ2-5
abundance: .
d_gene: TRBD2
len: 17

CDR3nt: TGTGCCACCGCCGGGGTGGGATACGAGCAGTACTTC
CDR3aa: CATAGVGYEQYF
v_gene: TRBV27
j_gene: TRBJ2-7
abundance: .
d_gene: .
len: 12

CDR3nt: TGCGCCAGCAGCTTAGCAAGGGGCCGGGCAGATACGCAGTATTTT
CDR3aa: CASSLARGRADTQYF
v_gene: TRBV5-1
j_gene: TRBJ2-3
abundance: .
d_gene: .
len: 15

CDR3nt: TGTGCCAGCAGCTTGGGGGGACTAGCGGGAGAAGAGACCCAGTACTTC
CDR3aa: CASSLGGLAGEETQYF
v_gene: TRBV11-2
j_gene: TRBJ2-5
abundance: .
d_gene: TRBD2
len: 16

CDR3nt: TGTGCCAGCAGCTTAGCGCCCGGGTACTACGAGCAGTACTTC
CDR3aa: CASSLAPGYYEQYF
v_gene: TRBV11-2
j_gene: TRBJ2-7
abundance: few
d_gene: .
len: 14

CDR3nt: TGTGCCTGGGACCAGGACAGGGGGCAGTATGGCTACACCTTC
CDR3aa: CAWDQDRGQYGYTF
v_gene: TRBV30
j_gene: TRBJ1-2
abundance: .
d_gene: TRBD1
len: 14